Following are 29 T cell receptor beta chains from one sample sequenced in a study of blood T cell repertoires in COVID-19. Sequenced by immunoSEQ multiplex PCR; TCRdb stores in-frame clones only, minus some. This repertoire shows approximately 92,000 clones, just over 85% found once; its top ten account for roughly 13%. What was sequenced was peripheral blood. The receptor set was obtained from an older woman in a cohort sampled during active or convalescent COVID-19.

The J gene is TRBJ1-6, the V gene TRBV7-6; 7 bases agree with TRBD1. Germline-derived CDR1 and CDR2 are SGHVS and FNYEAQ. The CDR3 runs to 18 residues. With 5 bases clipped from V and 2 bases from J, the junction kept 12 bases outside the gene matches. This CDR3 is CASSRRQGQDPYNSPLHF. The CDR3 nucleotides are TGTGCCAGCAGCCGTCGACAGGGCCAGGACCCCTATAATTCACCCCTCCACTTT.

This sequence joins TRBV5-4 and TRBJ1-6; possibly TRBD1 for D (5 bases). The CDR3 runs to 16 residues. V was pared by 0 bases and J by 4 bases, with 11 bases between. Germline V gives CDR1 SGHNT, CDR2 YYREEE (reference sequence). DNA for the CDR3: TGTGCCAGCAGCTTGGGGGGGGGACTGTATAATTCACCCCTCCACTTT. It translates to CASSLGGGLYNSPLHF.

The chain uses TRBV9 and TRBJ2-6, with D uncertain. V lost 3 bases, J lost 4 bases, and 11 bases lay in between. In germline, CDR1 is SGDLS, CDR2 YYNGEE. This CDR3 has 15 residues. In DNA form, the CDR3 reads TGTGCCAGCAGCGCCCGGCCAGGCGGGGCCAACGTCCTGACTTTC. Translation: CASSARPGGANVLTF.

The chain couples TRBV2 to TRBJ1-2; 9 nucleotides align to TRBD1. The CDR3 runs 16 residues. CDR1 and CDR2 (germline): SNHLY, FYNNEI. Trimming at V came to 6 bases and at J to 3 bases, leaving 11 bases not matched to a gene. CDR3 residues: CASSKDRGPFDYGYTF. As DNA, the CDR3 is TGTGCCAGCAGCAAGGACAGGGGACCTTTCGACTATGGCTACACCTTC.

V is TRBV19 and J is TRBJ1-6, with D possibly matching TRBD1 (5 bases). Germline V gene lookup returns CDR1 LNHDA and CDR2 SQIVND (reference sequence). This CDR3 spans 14 amino acids. Trimming left V 5 bases short and J 9 bases short, with 14 bases between. The CDR3 region is CASSLGPGGSPLHF. Written as DNA, the CDR3 is TGTGCCAGTAGTCTCGGTCCGGGGGGTTCACCCCTCCACTTT. The complete variable domain, with remaining parts taken from reference TRBV19 and TRBJ1-6, reads DGGITQSPKYLFRKEGQNVTLSCEQNLNHDAMYWYRQDPGQGLRLIYYSQIVNDFQKGDIAEGYSVSREKKESFPLTVTSAQKNPTAFYLCASSLGPGGSPLHFGNGTRLTVT.

The chain links TRBV28 to TRBJ2-7, with TRBD2 identical over 7 bases. The trim removed 1 base at V and 7 bases at J, leaving 4 bases unmatched. The CDR3 runs to 13 residues. The germline gives CDR1 MDHEN, CDR2 SYDVKM. CDR3 region: CASSLLPGREQYF. The DNA for the CDR3 is TGTGCCAGCAGTTTATTGCCCGGGAGGGAGCAGTACTTC.

The J gene is TRBJ2-5, the V gene TRBV7-9; D is unclear. Trimming took off 2 bases at V and 2 bases at J, with 12 bases between the two ends. The CDR3 is 15 residues long. Looked up from germline, CDR1 is SEHNR and CDR2 is FQNEAQ (reference sequence). The CDR3 loop is CASSLSQAGQETQYF. In DNA, the CDR3 is TGTGCCAGCAGCTTATCGCAGGCTGGGCAAGAGACCCAGTACTTC. Based on the CDR3 plus reference TRBV7-9 and TRBJ2-5, the full variable domain is DTGVSQNPRHKITKRGQNVTFRCDPISEHNRLYWYRQTLGQGPEFLTYFQNEAQLEKSRLLSDRFSAERPKGSFSTLEIQRTEQGDSAMYLCASSLSQAGQETQYFGPGTRLLVL.

The V and J genes are TRBV19 and TRBJ1-5; 7 nucleotides line up with TRBD1. The ends lost 5 bases at V and 4 bases at J; junction bases unmatched: 5. The CDR3 runs 14 residues. CDR1 LNHDA and CDR2 SQIVND come from the germline V gene (reference sequence). CDR3: CASSSTGANQPQHF. As DNA, the CDR3 is TGTGCCAGTAGTTCTACAGGGGCAAATCAGCCCCAGCATTTT.

V gene TRBV24-1 combines with J gene TRBJ2-1; 12 bases align to TRBD2. CDR3 length: 17 amino acids. V gave up 4 bases and J gave up 4 bases; unmatched junction bases: 7. From germline, CDR1 is KGHDR and CDR2 SFDVKD. Here the CDR3 reads CATSEAPSGRVYNEQFF. In DNA, the CDR3 is TGTGCCACCAGTGAGGCCCCTAGCGGGAGGGTTTACAATGAGCAGTTCTTC.

This clone was recorded only once. The chain employs TRBV2 and TRBJ1-5, with 7 bases fitting TRBD1. CDR1 and CDR2 (germline): SNHLY, FYNNEI. Trimming at V came to 8 bases and at J to 5 bases, leaving 3 bases not matched to a gene. This CDR3 has 12 amino acids. The chain's CDR3 is CASAGQDQPQHF. The CDR3 bases are TGTGCCAGCGCCGGACAGGATCAGCCCCAGCATTTT. The variable domain in full, completed from reference TRBV2 and TRBJ1-5, reads EPEVTQTPSHQVTQMGQEVILRCVPISNHLYFYWYRQILGQKVEFLVSFYNNEISEKSEIFDDQFSVERPDGSNFTLKIRSTKLEDSAMYFCASAGQDQPQHFGDGTRLSIL.

Regarding this clone: The germline gene is not matched at one end of the junction; a read error may be the cause. This chain connects TRBV7-7 to TRBJ1-2; 7 nucleotides match TRBD1. CDR1 is SSHAT and CDR2 is FNYEAQ in the germline V gene (reference sequence). CDR3 length equals 13 residues. The CDR3 region is CASSLGGNYGYTF. CDR3 sequence (DNA): TGTGCTAGCAGCTTAGGGGGCAACTATGGCTACACCTTC.

The chain has TRBV28 and TRBJ2-7; 7 bases align to TRBD1. This CDR3 spans 13 amino acids. Trimming at V came to 5 bases and at J to 2 bases, leaving 3 bases not matched to a gene. Germline V gives CDR1 MDHEN, CDR2 SYDVKM. CDR3 nucleotides: TGTGCCAGCAGTCCGGACAGGACCTACGAGCAGTACTTC. It translates to CASSPDRTYEQYF.

The V and J genes are TRBV3-1 (or the pseudogene TRBV3-2) and TRBJ2-7; TRBD1 might be the D (5 bases). In germline, CDR1 is LGHDT, CDR2 YNNKEL (reference sequence). Trimming stripped 1 base from V and 5 bases from J, with 15 bases between. The CDR3 runs 15 residues. DNA for the CDR3: TGTGCCAGCAGCCAAGGTTTATTAGGGGTTGACGAGCAGTACTTC. It encodes CASSQGLLGVDEQYF.

V gene TRBV12-3 or TRBV12-4 combines with J gene TRBJ2-5, with D unresolved. The CDR3 runs to 13 residues. The germline V and J ends were trimmed by 3 bases and 0 bases, with 5 bases remaining between them. Written as DNA, the CDR3 is TGTGCCAGCAGTTTTGACTACCAAGAGACCCAGTACTTC. Translation: CASSFDYQETQYF.

This clone was observed a single time. The chain employs TRBV7-6 and TRBJ2-1; the match to TRBD1 covers 7 bases. J was trimmed by 7 bases and V by 2 bases; bases with no gene match: 8. This CDR3 is built from 15 residues. Germline CDR1 SGHVS, CDR2 FNYEAQ. As DNA, the CDR3 is TGTGCCAGCAGCTTAACAGGGGCCACCATGAATGAGCAGTTCTTC. Its translation: CASSLTGATMNEQFF.

The chain has TRBV2 and TRBJ1-6; 8 positions match TRBD1. The CDR3 covers 13 residues. The ends lost 8 bases at V and 9 bases at J; junction bases unmatched: 6. Per germline, CDR1 SNHLY and CDR2 FYNNEI. CDR3 nucleotides: TGTGCCAGCGGACAGGGTGGGAGTTCACCCCTCCACTTT. Its protein product is CASGQGGSSPLHF.

The V and J genes are TRBV5-4 and TRBJ1-1, with a tentative D call TRBD1 (5 bases). Between the trimmed V and J ends, which lost 0 bases and 6 bases, there was a span of 12 bases. The CDR3 loop spans 14 amino acids. The germline gives CDR1 SGHNT, CDR2 YYREEE (reference sequence). The CDR3 loop is CASSLGFGGSEAFF. CDR3 bases: TGTGCCAGCAGCTTGGGATTCGGGGGATCTGAAGCTTTCTTT.

This clone has only one observation. V is TRBV6-5 and J is TRBJ1-4, with 7 positions matching TRBD1. Germline CDR1 MNHEY, CDR2 SVGAGI. This CDR3 region has 14 residues. J was trimmed by 8 bases and V by 9 bases; bases with no gene match: 12. CDR3 in amino acids: CASKTGQREEKLFF. CDR3 nucleotide sequence: TGTGCCAGTAAAACGGGACAGCGGGAGGAAAAACTGTTTTTT.

V is TRBV19 and J is TRBJ1-3, with D possibly being TRBD1 (6 bases). The CDR3 spans 16 residues. V gave up 1 base and J gave up 4 bases, with 14 bases separating them. The germline CDR1 and CDR2 sequences are LNHDA and SQIVND (reference sequence). CDR3 residues: CASSIGTDLKGNTIYF. In DNA, the CDR3 is TGTGCCAGTAGTATAGGGACAGACCTCAAAGGAAACACCATATATTTT.

The rearrangement uses TRBV6-1 and TRBJ2-5, with D hard to call. V lost 2 bases, J lost 1 base, and 8 bases lay in between. Looked up from germline, CDR1 is MNHNS and CDR2 is SASEGT. The CDR3 loop spans 14 amino acids. In DNA, the CDR3 is TGTGCCAGCAGTGAACCGCGACTCCAAGAGACCCAGTACTTC. Protein: CASSEPRLQETQYF.

This clone was picked up a small number of times. This chain uses TRBV5-5 with TRBJ1-1; possible D gene TRBD1, 5 bases. The CDR3 runs 15 residues. V lost 4 bases and J 6 bases, leaving 19 bases between the germline ends. Germline CDR1 and CDR2: SGHKS and YYEKEE (reference sequence). The CDR3 DNA sequence: TGTGCCAGCAGCCCCTTACCCGGGGGTAGGGCTGAAGCTTTCTTT. Its protein is CASSPLPGGRAEAFF.

The V gene is TRBV11-2, the J gene TRBJ2-3; a weak D match, TRBD2 (5 bases). CDR1 SGHAT and CDR2 FQNNGV come from the germline V gene. Between the trimmed V and J ends, which lost 6 bases and 0 bases, there was a span of 13 bases. The CDR3 length is 15 residues. The CDR3 region is CASSFQRTSTDTQYF. CDR3 DNA: TGTGCCAGCAGTTTCCAGCGGACCAGCACAGATACGCAGTATTTT. The full variable domain, rest sourced from reference TRBV11-2 and TRBJ2-3, is EAGVAQSPRYKIIEKRQSVAFWCNPISGHATLYWYQQILGQGPKLLIQFQNNGVVDDSQLPKDRFSAERLKGVDSTLKIQPAKLEDSAVYLCASSFQRTSTDTQYFGPGTRLTVL.

CDR3 protein: CASSQGLAGGPGGEQFF. The CDR3 region has the DNA TGTGCCAGCAGCCAAGGGCTAGCGGGGGGCCCGGGTGGTGAGCAGTTCTTC. The V and J genes are TRBV3-1 (or the pseudogene TRBV3-2) and TRBJ2-1, with 11 bases matching TRBD2. J lost 9 bases, V lost 1 base, and 11 bases had no gene match. The CDR3 is 17 residues long. Germline lookup yields CDR1 LGHDT and CDR2 YNNKEL (reference sequence).

The rearrangement uses TRBV6-5 and TRBJ2-7; 9 positions agree with TRBD1. This CDR3 spans 13 amino acids. J was trimmed by 6 bases and V by 7 bases; bases with no gene match: 7. Germline V lookup: CDR1 MNHEY, CDR2 SVGAGI. The CDR3 region has the DNA TGTGCCAGCATATGGGGACAGGGAGCCGAGCAGTACTTC. It translates to CASIWGQGAEQYF.

DNA for the CDR3: TGTGCCAGCAGTGATCCGGGACAGAGCCTTTATAGCAATCAGCCCCAGCATTTT. Protein: CASSDPGQSLYSNQPQHF. The V call is TRBV2, the J call TRBJ1-5, with 7 bases identical to TRBD1. The junction had 11 bases not matched to a gene; V was cut back by 3 bases and J by 0 bases. Germline V gene data show CDR1 as SNHLY and CDR2 as FYNNEI. The CDR3 is made up of 18 amino acids.

The genes are TRBV9 and TRBJ1-4, with TRBD1 matching over 8 bases. The CDR3 consists of 13 residues. CDR1 and CDR2 (germline): SGDLS, YYNGEE. Germline trimming cut 4 bases from V and 8 bases from J; bases unmatched to any gene: 4. The CDR3 DNA reads TGTGCCAGCAGCCGGACAGGGAGCGAAAAACTGTTTTTT. As protein: CASSRTGSEKLFF.

V gene TRBV6-5 combines with J gene TRBJ2-3; no firm D call. The CDR3 totals 16 residues. CDR1 and CDR2 (germline): MNHEY, SVGAGI. The germline V and J ends were trimmed by 2 bases and 0 bases, with 12 bases remaining between them. The CDR3 sequence: CASSYGQSHSTDTQYF. CDR3 bases: TGTGCCAGCAGTTACGGCCAGTCCCACAGCACAGATACGCAGTATTTT.

This chain uses TRBV12-3 or TRBV12-4 with TRBJ1-2, with unresolved D. The V end lost 5 bases, the J end lost 3 bases, and 10 bases lay between the germline ends. The length of the CDR3 is 13 residues. The CDR3 here is CASSTDTHYGYTF. The CDR3, as DNA: TGTGCCAGCAGTACCGACACCCACTATGGCTACACCTTC.

The chain links TRBV29-1 to TRBJ2-6; possibly TRBD2 for D (5 bases). The V and J ends lost 7 bases and 2 bases respectively, with 9 bases between them. In germline, CDR1 is SQVTM, CDR2 ANQGSEA. The CDR3 runs 13 residues. The CDR3 region is CSAEGTGANVLTF. The DNA of the CDR3 is TGCAGCGCCGAGGGTACTGGGGCCAACGTCCTGACTTTC.